This T cell receptor (beta chain) was captured in a study of blood T cell repertoires in COVID-19. TCRdb's table, derived via immunoSEQ multiplex PCR, lists solely in-frame clones and lacks some. This table holds a few hundred thousand clones, 83% found once. V trimming: 6 bases; J trimming: 0 bases; junction bases outside the gene matches: 6. CDR3 length: 15 residues. Germline V CDR1 and CDR2: SGHTS, YDEGEE. Sequenced material: PBMCs or T cells enriched from blood (not recorded which). This receptor was obtained from a woman in her forties or fifties who had recovered from COVID-19. The J gene is TRBJ1-5, the V gene TRBV5-8; TRBD1 matches 7 bases. The CDR3 region has the DNA TGTGCCAGCACCGAAACAGGGGTTAGCAATCAGCCCCAGCATTTT. Its translation: CASTETGVSNQPQHF.